These T cell receptor beta chains were read from a single sample in a study of shared clonotypes between healthy human individuals. This table comes from immunoSEQ multiplex PCR, and its TCRdb copy is limited to in-frame clones, with some not included. The data contain 2 million to 2.5 million clones, around 93% of them singletons. Sequenced sample: naive CD8+ T cells from PBMCs. The receptor source for this set is a man between 18 and 29 years old in good health. Some clones in this sample may be carry-over from other donors' samples. The CDR3 runs from the conserved cysteine through the conserved F or W. D genes are given only for firm matches. Some rows mark clone size as missing; the rest say once, few, many or name a class of expanded clone.

J gene: TRBJ1-1; D gene: -; V gene: TRBV6-5; clone size: -; CDR3 DNA: TGTGCCAGCAGCGTCCACAGAAGGACTGAAGCTTTCTTT; CDR3 protein: CASSVHRRTEAFF
J gene: TRBJ2-3; D gene: -; V gene: TRBV4-1; clone size: -; CDR3 DNA: TGCGCCAGCAGCCAACCCCGCCAGGGGTATACAGATACGCAGTATTTT; CDR3 protein: CASSQPRQGYTDTQYF
J gene: TRBJ1-2; D gene: -; V gene: TRBV29-1; clone size: -; CDR3 DNA: TGCAGCGTCAGACGAGACTACGGCTACACCTTC; CDR3 protein: CSVRRDYGYTF
J gene: TRBJ2-7; D gene: -; V gene: TRBV14; clone size: -; CDR3 DNA: TGTGCCAGCAGCCAATACCGCTCCTACGAGCAGTACTTC; CDR3 protein: CASSQYRSYEQYF
J gene: TRBJ2-7; D gene: TRBD1; V gene: TRBV5-1; clone size: -; CDR3 DNA: TGCGCCAGCAGCCCAGGGGACAGGGAGAACTACGAGCAGTACTTC; CDR3 protein: CASSPGDRENYEQYF
J gene: TRBJ2-7; D gene: -; V gene: TRBV19; clone size: -; CDR3 DNA: TGTGCCAGTAGTTCCAGGGACACCGGGAGGATCCACGAGCAGTACTTC; CDR3 protein: CASSSRDTGRIHEQYF
J gene: TRBJ1-5; D gene: -; V gene: TRBV11-2; clone size: -; CDR3 DNA: TGTGTCAGCAGCCTTACGGGGGGTCAGCCCCAGCATTTT; CDR3 protein: CVSSLTGGQPQHF
J gene: TRBJ2-5; D gene: -; V gene: TRBV5-1; clone size: -; CDR3 DNA: TGCGCCAGCAGCTTGGAGCTAGGGGTAGAGACCCAGTACTTC; CDR3 protein: CASSLELGVETQYF
J gene: TRBJ2-7; D gene: -; V gene: TRBV11-2; clone size: -; CDR3 DNA: TGTGCCAGCAGCTTAGAGCAGGGGGGCACCTACGAGCAGTACTTC; CDR3 protein: CASSLEQGGTYEQYF
J gene: TRBJ2-1; D gene: -; V gene: TRBV27; clone size: -; CDR3 DNA: TGTGCCAGCGGCTTGGGCCCAGGGACGCGGATTAATGAGCAGTTCTTC; CDR3 protein: CASGLGPGTRINEQFF
J gene: TRBJ2-7; D gene: -; V gene: TRBV4-1; clone size: -; CDR3 DNA: TGCGCCAGCAGCCAGGCCACAGGGTTCCCCGAGCAGTACTTC; CDR3 protein: CASSQATGFPEQYF
J gene: TRBJ2-1; D gene: TRBD1; V gene: TRBV7-9; clone size: -; CDR3 DNA: TGTGCCAGCAGCCCCCGGGACAGGGATCTCAATGAGCAGTTCTTC; CDR3 protein: CASSPRDRDLNEQFF
J gene: TRBJ2-3; D gene: TRBD2; V gene: TRBV2; clone size: -; CDR3 DNA: TGTGCCACGTTAGCGGGACCCAGCACAGATACGCAGTATTTT; CDR3 protein: CATLAGPSTDTQYF
J gene: TRBJ2-3; D gene: -; V gene: TRBV6-5; clone size: once; CDR3 DNA: TGTGCCAGCAGCCCACGGGCAGGCACAGATACGCAGTATTTT; CDR3 protein: CASSPRAGTDTQYF
J gene: TRBJ2-7; D gene: TRBD1; V gene: TRBV7-9; clone size: -; CDR3 DNA: TGTGCCATCGACGATCAGGGGGCCGAGCAGTACTTC; CDR3 protein: CAIDDQGAEQYF
J gene: TRBJ1-3; D gene: TRBD1; V gene: TRBV18; clone size: -; CDR3 DNA: TGTGCCAGCTCACTACTCGCGGATCCCCGGGACAGGGTGCCCGGAAACACCATATATTTT; CDR3 protein: CASSLLADPRDRVPGNTIYF
J gene: TRBJ2-7; D gene: -; V gene: TRBV7-8; clone size: -; CDR3 DNA: TGTGCCAGCAGCTTTCCAGGGCACGAGCAGTACTTC; CDR3 protein: CASSFPGHEQYF
J gene: TRBJ1-4; D gene: -; V gene: TRBV27; clone size: -; CDR3 DNA: TGTGCCAGCAGTCCACAGGTCCTCCTTAATGAAAAACTGTTTTTT; CDR3 protein: CASSPQVLLNEKLFF
J gene: TRBJ2-2; D gene: -; V gene: TRBV9; clone size: -; CDR3 DNA: TGTGCCAGCAGCGTAAAGGCAGGACGGTCGAACACCGGGGAGCTGTTTTTT; CDR3 protein: CASSVKAGRSNTGELFF
J gene: TRBJ2-1; D gene: -; V gene: TRBV6-6; clone size: -; CDR3 DNA: TGTGCCAGCACCCACGCCGGGCAGCAGTTCTTC; CDR3 protein: CASTHAGQQFF
J gene: TRBJ2-7; D gene: -; V gene: TRBV11-2; clone size: once; CDR3 DNA: TGTGCCAGCAGCCAAGGCGGACCGGGAGCCTTCGAGCAGTACTTC; CDR3 protein: CASSQGGPGAFEQYF
J gene: TRBJ2-5; D gene: TRBD1; V gene: TRBV27; clone size: -; CDR3 DNA: TGTGCCAGCAGCGAACCCGACAGGGGGCTGATGGAGACCCAGTACTTC; CDR3 protein: CASSEPDRGLMETQYF
J gene: TRBJ2-7; D gene: TRBD1; V gene: TRBV7-8; clone size: -; CDR3 DNA: TGTGCCAGCAGCTTAGTAGGGGGCACGATGTCCTACGAGCAGTACTTC; CDR3 protein: CASSLVGGTMSYEQYF
J gene: TRBJ1-1; D gene: -; V gene: TRBV10-3; clone size: -; CDR3 DNA: TGTGCCATCAGTGAGTCGAACATTGAAGCTTTCTTT; CDR3 protein: CAISESNIEAFF
J gene: TRBJ2-7; D gene: TRBD2; V gene: TRBV6-6; clone size: -; CDR3 DNA: TGTGCCAGCAGTTCGCTAGCGGGAGGAGTCTACGAGCAGTACTTC; CDR3 protein: CASSSLAGGVYEQYF
J gene: TRBJ1-2; D gene: TRBD1; V gene: TRBV5-1; clone size: -; CDR3 DNA: TGCGCCAGCAGTTTGTCCAGGGGGGTGGCAGCTAACTATGGCTACACCTTC; CDR3 protein: CASSLSRGVAANYGYTF
J gene: TRBJ2-3; D gene: TRBD2; V gene: TRBV19; clone size: -; CDR3 DNA: TGTGCCAGTAAGATGTGGGCGGGAGATGTGGATACGCAGTATTTT; CDR3 protein: CASKMWAGDVDTQYF
J gene: TRBJ1-2; D gene: -; V gene: TRBV29-1; clone size: -; CDR3 DNA: TGCAGCGTCGAACTCGACAGGCGACGGGGCTACACCTTC; CDR3 protein: CSVELDRRRGYTF
J gene: TRBJ1-1; D gene: TRBD1; V gene: TRBV6-6; clone size: -; CDR3 DNA: TGTGCCAGCAGTCCCCTTTCGGGACAGTATGAAGCTTTCTTT; CDR3 protein: CASSPLSGQYEAFF
J gene: TRBJ1-2; D gene: TRBD1; V gene: TRBV19; clone size: -; CDR3 DNA: TGTGCCAGTAGGGAGCCGGGACAGGCGTTTTGGTACTATGGCTACACCTTC; CDR3 protein: CASREPGQAFWYYGYTF
J gene: TRBJ2-7; D gene: TRBD1; V gene: TRBV11-2; clone size: -; CDR3 DNA: TGTGCCAGCAGCTCAGGGACAGGGGGCGGCTACGAGCAGTACTTC; CDR3 protein: CASSSGTGGGYEQYF
J gene: TRBJ1-5; D gene: -; V gene: TRBV28; clone size: -; CDR3 DNA: TGTGCCAGCAGTTTACCAGGGGTCGAAAATCAGCCCCAGCATTTT; CDR3 protein: CASSLPGVENQPQHF
J gene: TRBJ2-1; D gene: -; V gene: TRBV5-1; clone size: -; CDR3 DNA: TGCGCCAGCAGTACCCACTGGAAGGATGAGCAGTTCTTC; CDR3 protein: CASSTHWKDEQFF
J gene: TRBJ2-7; D gene: -; V gene: TRBV5-8; clone size: -; CDR3 DNA: TGTGCCAGCAGCCCGCGAGGCCTCTGCGAGCAGTACTTC; CDR3 protein: CASSPRGLCEQYF
J gene: TRBJ1-2; D gene: TRBD1; V gene: TRBV27; clone size: -; CDR3 DNA: TGTGCCAGCAGCCTTACCGGGGGACAGAAGTATGGCTACACCTTC; CDR3 protein: CASSLTGGQKYGYTF
J gene: TRBJ2-4; D gene: -; V gene: TRBV7-8; clone size: -; CDR3 DNA: TGTGCCAGCAGCTCAACCAAGCCCGGGAGTATCTTGTTAACCAAAAACATTCAGTACTTC; CDR3 protein: CASSSTKPGSILLTKNIQYF
J gene: TRBJ2-7; D gene: TRBD2; V gene: TRBV4-1; clone size: -; CDR3 DNA: TGCGCCAGCAGCAGGCTAGCGGAGAAGAACTACGAGCAGTACTTC; CDR3 protein: CASSRLAEKNYEQYF
J gene: TRBJ2-7; D gene: TRBD2; V gene: TRBV7-6; clone size: -; CDR3 DNA: TGTGCCAGCAGCTTAGTTTGGGGCGGGAGGAACGAGCAGTACTTC; CDR3 protein: CASSLVWGGRNEQYF
J gene: TRBJ2-1; D gene: -; V gene: TRBV29-1; clone size: -; CDR3 DNA: TGCAGCGTTGTTCTGAGATCCCAGGGGAGGATCAATGAGCAGTTCTTC; CDR3 protein: CSVVLRSQGRINEQFF
J gene: TRBJ1-5; D gene: -; V gene: TRBV2; clone size: once; CDR3 DNA: TGTGCCAGCTATTTGGGCAGGGCGGATCAGCCCCAGCATTTT; CDR3 protein: CASYLGRADQPQHF
J gene: TRBJ1-2; D gene: -; V gene: TRBV9; clone size: -; CDR3 DNA: TGTGCCAGCAGCCCCTGGAGGGGCGAGTTCGAGGGCTACACCTTC; CDR3 protein: CASSPWRGEFEGYTF
J gene: TRBJ2-7; D gene: TRBD2; V gene: TRBV9; clone size: -; CDR3 DNA: TGTGCCAGCAGCGTAGCGGGACTAGGCAACAACGAGCAGTACTTC; CDR3 protein: CASSVAGLGNNEQYF
J gene: TRBJ2-7; D gene: -; V gene: TRBV28; clone size: -; CDR3 DNA: TGTGCCAGCAGTCTCTTCTGGACTCTTGCCTACGAGCAGTACTTC; CDR3 protein: CASSLFWTLAYEQYF
J gene: TRBJ1-1; D gene: TRBD1; V gene: TRBV18; clone size: -; CDR3 DNA: TGTGCCAGCTCAACGCCAGACAGGGGGCAGGACACTGAAGCTTTCTTT; CDR3 protein: CASSTPDRGQDTEAFF
J gene: TRBJ2-3; D gene: -; V gene: TRBV10-3; clone size: -; CDR3 DNA: TGTGCCATCAGTCACGGACCCTCAACAGATACGCAGTATTTT; CDR3 protein: CAISHGPSTDTQYF
J gene: TRBJ2-7; D gene: -; V gene: TRBV5-4; clone size: -; CDR3 DNA: TGTGCCAGCAGCTTTGGTTACAGGCAGACGAGGGAGCAGTACTTC; CDR3 protein: CASSFGYRQTREQYF
J gene: TRBJ2-7; D gene: -; V gene: TRBV7-9; clone size: once; CDR3 DNA: TGTGCCAGCAGCAGTCCCACGGACTACCACATTTACGAGCAGTACTTC; CDR3 protein: CASSSPTDYHIYEQYF
J gene: TRBJ2-5; D gene: -; V gene: TRBV28; clone size: -; CDR3 DNA: TGTGCCACCCTCGGCGAAGGGGAACAAGAGACCCAGTACTTC; CDR3 protein: CATLGEGEQETQYF
J gene: TRBJ2-1; D gene: -; V gene: TRBV28; clone size: -; CDR3 DNA: TGTGCCAGCAGTCCAGTCGGAGGGAGGTGGGGCAATGAGCAGTTCTTC; CDR3 protein: CASSPVGGRWGNEQFF
J gene: TRBJ2-7; D gene: -; V gene: TRBV2; clone size: -; CDR3 DNA: TGTGCCAGCAGGGCTCTTCTTCCCTACGAGCAGTACTTC; CDR3 protein: CASRALLPYEQYF
J gene: TRBJ2-7; D gene: TRBD2; V gene: TRBV5-6; clone size: once; CDR3 DNA: TGTGCCAGCAGCCGGGGGGGACGGACCTCCTACGAGCAGTACTTC; CDR3 protein: CASSRGGRTSYEQYF
J gene: TRBJ2-2; D gene: TRBD2; V gene: TRBV9; clone size: -; CDR3 DNA: TGTGCCAGCAGCGTAACTTCAGCGGGGGTAAACACCGGGGAGCTGTTTTTT; CDR3 protein: CASSVTSAGVNTGELFF
J gene: TRBJ2-7; D gene: -; V gene: TRBV27; clone size: -; CDR3 DNA: TGTGCCAGCAGTTTACACCGCGGGGTCTCCTACGAGCAGTACTTC; CDR3 protein: CASSLHRGVSYEQYF
J gene: TRBJ2-1; D gene: TRBD2; V gene: TRBV7-3; clone size: -; CDR3 DNA: TGTGCCAGCAGCTTAATATCCGGACTAGCGGGAGGCGTCTACAATGAGCAGTTCTTC; CDR3 protein: CASSLISGLAGGVYNEQFF
J gene: TRBJ2-7; D gene: TRBD1; V gene: TRBV15; clone size: -; CDR3 DNA: TGTGCCACCAGCAGTGCCAGGGGGTCTCTCGAGCAGTACTTC; CDR3 protein: CATSSARGSLEQYF
J gene: TRBJ1-4; D gene: TRBD1; V gene: TRBV7-9; clone size: few; CDR3 DNA: TGTGCCAGCAGCTCTAAACAGGGGAATGAAAAACTGTTTTTT; CDR3 protein: CASSSKQGNEKLFF
J gene: TRBJ1-1; D gene: -; V gene: TRBV27; clone size: -; CDR3 DNA: TGTGCCAGCAGTTTACAGAGTACAAACACTGAAGCTTTCTTT; CDR3 protein: CASSLQSTNTEAFF
J gene: TRBJ1-2; D gene: TRBD1; V gene: TRBV7-2; clone size: once; CDR3 DNA: TGTGCCAGCAGCCCTCGGACAGGGGCGCTCGGCTATGGCTACACCTTC; CDR3 protein: CASSPRTGALGYGYTF
J gene: TRBJ1-1; D gene: -; V gene: TRBV2; clone size: -; CDR3 DNA: TGTGCCAGCAGGATGTGGGACACTGAAGCTTTCTTT; CDR3 protein: CASRMWDTEAFF